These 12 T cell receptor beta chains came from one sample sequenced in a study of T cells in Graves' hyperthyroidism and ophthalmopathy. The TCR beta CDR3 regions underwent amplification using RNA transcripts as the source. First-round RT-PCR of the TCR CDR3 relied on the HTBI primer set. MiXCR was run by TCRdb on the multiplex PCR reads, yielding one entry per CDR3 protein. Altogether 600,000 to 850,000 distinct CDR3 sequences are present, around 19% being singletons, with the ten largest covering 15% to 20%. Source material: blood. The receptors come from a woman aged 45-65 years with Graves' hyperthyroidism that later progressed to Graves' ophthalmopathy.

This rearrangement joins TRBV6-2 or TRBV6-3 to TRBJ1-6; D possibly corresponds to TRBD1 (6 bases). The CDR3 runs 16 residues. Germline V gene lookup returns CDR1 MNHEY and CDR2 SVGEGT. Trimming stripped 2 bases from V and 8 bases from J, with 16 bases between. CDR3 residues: CASSYHSGRGDSPLHF. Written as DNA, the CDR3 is TGTGCCAGCAGTTACCATTCTGGGAGGGGGGATTCACCCCTCCACTTT.

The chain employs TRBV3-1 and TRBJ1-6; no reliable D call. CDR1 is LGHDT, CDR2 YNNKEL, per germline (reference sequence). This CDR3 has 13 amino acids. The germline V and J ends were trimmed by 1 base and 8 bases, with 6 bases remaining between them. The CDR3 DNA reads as TGTGCCAGCAGCCAAGTCCGGGATTCACCCCTCCACTTT. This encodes CASSQVRDSPLHF. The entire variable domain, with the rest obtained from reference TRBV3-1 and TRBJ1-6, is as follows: DTAVSQTPKYLVTQMGNDKSIKCEQNLGHDTMYWYKQDSKKFLKIMFSYNNKELIINETVPNRFSPKSPDKAHLNLHINSLELGDSAVYFCASSQVRDSPLHFGNGTRLTVT.

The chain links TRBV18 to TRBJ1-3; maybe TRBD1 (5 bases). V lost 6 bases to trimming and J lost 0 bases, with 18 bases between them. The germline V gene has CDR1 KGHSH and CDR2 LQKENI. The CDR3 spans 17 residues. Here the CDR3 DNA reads TGTGCCAGCTCGCAGACCGGGACGGAAAGCTCTGGAAACACCATATATTTT. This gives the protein CASSQTGTESSGNTIYF.

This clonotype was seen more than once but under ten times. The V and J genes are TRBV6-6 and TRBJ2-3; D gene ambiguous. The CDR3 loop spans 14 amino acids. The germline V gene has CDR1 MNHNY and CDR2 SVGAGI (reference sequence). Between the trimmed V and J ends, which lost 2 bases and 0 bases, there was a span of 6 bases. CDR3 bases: TGTGCCAGCAGTTACAGTGTCAGCACAGATACGCAGTATTTT. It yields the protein CASSYSVSTDTQYF.

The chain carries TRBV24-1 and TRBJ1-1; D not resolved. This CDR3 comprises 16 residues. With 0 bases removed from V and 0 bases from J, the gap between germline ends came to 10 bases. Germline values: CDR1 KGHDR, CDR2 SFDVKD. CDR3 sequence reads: CATSDLPGNMNTEAFF. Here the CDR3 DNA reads TGTGCCACCAGTGATTTGCCCGGAAACATGAACACTGAAGCTTTCTTT.

The CDR3 loop reads CASSSGSRGYEQYF. The CDR3 bases are TGTGCCAGCAGTTCAGGGAGTCGAGGGTACGAGCAGTACTTC. The rearrangement uses TRBV28 and TRBJ2-7; the D gene could be TRBD1 or TRBD2 (5 bases each). CDR3 length: 14 amino acids. CDR1 is MDHEN and CDR2 is SYDVKM in the germline V gene. Trimming pared 4 bases from V and 4 bases from J, leaving 14 bases between.

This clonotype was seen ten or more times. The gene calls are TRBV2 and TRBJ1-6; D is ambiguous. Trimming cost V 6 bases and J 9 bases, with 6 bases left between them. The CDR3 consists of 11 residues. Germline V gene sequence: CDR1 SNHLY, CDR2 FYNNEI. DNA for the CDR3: TGTGCCAGCAGGACGAGTTCACCCCTCCACTTT. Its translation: CASRTSSPLHF.

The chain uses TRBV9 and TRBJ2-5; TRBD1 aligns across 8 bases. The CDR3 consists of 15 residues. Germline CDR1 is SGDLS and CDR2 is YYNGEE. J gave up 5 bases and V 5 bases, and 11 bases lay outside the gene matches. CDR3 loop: CASSRDRGSRETQYF. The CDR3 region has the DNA TGTGCCAGCAGTAGAGACAGGGGTTCGAGGGAGACCCAGTACTTC.

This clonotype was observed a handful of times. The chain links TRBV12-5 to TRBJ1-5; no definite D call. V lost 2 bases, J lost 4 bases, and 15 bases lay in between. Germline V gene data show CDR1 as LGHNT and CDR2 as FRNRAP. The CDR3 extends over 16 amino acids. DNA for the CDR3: TGTGCTAGTGGTTTGCCGACCGCTCAGCGGAATCAGCCCCAGCATTTT. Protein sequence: CASGLPTAQRNQPQHF.

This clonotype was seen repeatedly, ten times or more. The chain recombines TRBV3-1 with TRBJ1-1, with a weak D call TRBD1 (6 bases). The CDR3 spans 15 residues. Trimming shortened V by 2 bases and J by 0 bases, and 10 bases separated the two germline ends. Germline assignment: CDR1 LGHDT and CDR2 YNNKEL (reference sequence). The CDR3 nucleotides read TGTGCCAGCAGCCAAAGGGGGGCTCTGAACACTGAAGCTTTCTTT. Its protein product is CASSQRGALNTEAFF.

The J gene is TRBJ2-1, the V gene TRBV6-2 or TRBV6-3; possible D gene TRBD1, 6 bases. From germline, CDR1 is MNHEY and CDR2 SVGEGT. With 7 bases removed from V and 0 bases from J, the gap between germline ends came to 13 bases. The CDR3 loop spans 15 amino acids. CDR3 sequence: CASTPRQASYNEQFF. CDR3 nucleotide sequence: TGTGCCAGCACCCCTAGACAGGCCTCCTACAATGAGCAGTTCTTC.

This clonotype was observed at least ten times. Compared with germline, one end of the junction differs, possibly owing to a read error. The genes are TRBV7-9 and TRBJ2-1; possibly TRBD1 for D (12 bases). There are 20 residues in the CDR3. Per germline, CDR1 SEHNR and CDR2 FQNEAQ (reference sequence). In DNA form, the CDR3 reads TGTGCCAGCAGCCTAGCGGGGGGACAGGGGGCGAGTCCCACCTACAATGAGCAGTTCTTC. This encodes CASSLAGGQGASPTYNEQFF.